The 24 T cell receptor beta chains below come from one sample, sequenced in a study of Ad26.COV2.S vaccination and SARS-CoV-2 variants. Treatment in this sample: over 15 received Ad26.COV2.S at low or high dose, single or two shots; five or six received placebo; per-sample allocation not given. Each sample was drawn 63 days after the first injection (of vaccine or placebo). Libraries were prepared by immunoSEQ multiplex PCR; TCRdb keeps only in-frame clonotypes and omits some of them. The data hold over 400,000 clones, with around 91% observed a single time. Sequenced here: peripheral blood, sampled in a trial of Ad26.COV2.S vaccine versus placebo. The receptors were gathered from a person between 18 and 59 years old who received the Ad26.COV2.S COVID-19 vaccine or a placebo.

V is TRBV27 and J is TRBJ2-7; 10 bases agree with TRBD1. Germline-derived CDR1 and CDR2 are MNHEY and SMNVEV (reference sequence). CDR3 length equals 16 residues. V lost 6 bases to trimming and J lost 2 bases; unmatched junction nucleotides: 10. The CDR3 DNA follows: TGTGCCAGCAGACCGGGACAGGGGTTCGAAGCCTACGAGCAGTACTTC. It encodes CASRPGQGFEAYEQYF.

The chain recombines TRBV9 with TRBJ2-2; D is unclear. Germline-derived CDR1 and CDR2 are SGDLS and YYNGEE. The CDR3 covers 17 residues. V dropped 6 bases and J dropped 1 base, with 19 bases sitting between them. The CDR3 loop reads CASTKGRNPGNTGELFF. The CDR3, as DNA: TGTGCCAGCACCAAAGGGCGCAACCCAGGGAACACCGGGGAGCTGTTTTTT.

The CDR3 nucleotides are TGTGCCAGCAGGAACCGGCTACTTAACAATGAGCAGTTCTTC. As protein: CASRNRLLNNEQFF. The chain couples TRBV11-2 to TRBJ2-1; D unclear. Trimming shortened V by 6 bases and J by 5 bases, and 14 bases separated the two germline ends. CDR1 is SGHAT, CDR2 FQNNGV, per germline. The CDR3 covers 14 residues.

The chain combines TRBV6-1 with TRBJ2-7; D unclear. Germline loops: CDR1 MNHNS, CDR2 SASEGT. The CDR3 contains 13 residues. V lost 3 bases to trimming and J lost 3 bases, with 9 bases between them. The CDR3 protein is CASSEVTNYEQYF. CDR3 bases: TGTGCCAGCAGTGAGGTGACCAACTACGAGCAGTACTTC.

The J gene is TRBJ2-2, the V gene TRBV7-2, with D possibly TRBD2 on 6 matching bases. The V and J ends lost 11 bases and 5 bases respectively, with 15 bases between them. CDR3 size: 13 residues. The germline V gene has CDR1 SGHTA and CDR2 FQGNSA. CDR3 DNA: TGTGCCGATGCCGTAGCGGTAACCGGGGAGCTGTTTTTT. This gives the protein CADAVAVTGELFF.

The gene calls are TRBV12-3 or TRBV12-4 and TRBJ1-1, with a tentative D call TRBD1 (5 bases). V shed 6 bases and J shed 2 bases, with 10 bases lying between them. The CDR3 is made up of 13 amino acids. DNA of the CDR3: TGTGCCAGCAGCACAGGAACTAACACTGAAGCTTTCTTT. Protein: CASSTGTNTEAFF.

This chain uses TRBV28 with TRBJ2-7; 12 nucleotides align to TRBD2. This CDR3 is built from 15 residues. Unmatched junction bases numbered 10, after V lost 6 bases and J lost 7 bases. Germline CDR1 is MDHEN and CDR2 is SYDVKM. The CDR3 loop reads CASSPLASGREEQYF. The DNA of the CDR3 is TGTGCCAGCAGCCCCCTTGCTAGCGGGAGGGAAGAGCAGTACTTC.

The chain couples TRBV19 to TRBJ2-1, with TRBD2 identical over 7 bases. There are 12 residues in the CDR3. Germline V gene sequence: CDR1 LNHDA, CDR2 SQIVND (reference sequence). J lost 14 bases, V lost 1 base, and 5 bases had no gene match. CDR3 protein: CASSIAGGFKFF. CDR3 sequence (DNA): TGTGCCAGTAGTATAGCGGGAGGTTTCAAGTTCTTC.

The chain combines TRBV6-5 with TRBJ2-2; D is ambiguous. The V and J ends lost 4 bases and 1 base respectively, with 13 bases between them. The CDR3 covers 16 residues. Germline V gives CDR1 MNHEY, CDR2 SVGAGI. CDR3 in amino acids: CASSSGYGKNTGELFF. CDR3 DNA: TGTGCCAGCAGTTCGGGCTATGGGAAGAACACCGGGGAGCTGTTTTTT.

This chain uses TRBV28 with TRBJ1-1; D call uncertain. The germline gives CDR1 MDHEN, CDR2 SYDVKM. CDR3 length equals 12 residues. With 6 bases removed from V and 4 bases from J, the gap between germline ends came to 9 bases. The CDR3 here is CASSHLATEAFF. The CDR3 nucleotides read TGTGCCAGCAGCCATTTGGCCACTGAAGCTTTCTTT.

This rearrangement joins TRBV2 to TRBJ2-7; D unresolved. The CDR3 consists of 13 residues. Germline V gene sequence: CDR1 SNHLY, CDR2 FYNNEI. V lost 7 bases and J lost 3, with 13 bases in between. CDR3 region: CASNRDGIYEQYF. DNA of the CDR3: TGTGCCAGCAATCGAGACGGTATCTACGAGCAGTACTTC.

Details on this clone: Germline is not matched at one junction end, which may reflect a read error. This sequence joins TRBV9 and TRBJ2-1, with 9 bases lining up with TRBD2. Per the germline V gene, CDR1 is SGDLS and CDR2 is YYNGEE. The CDR3 sequence is 11 residues long. The CDR3 sequence is CASSVPSGIIF. The CDR3 nucleotides read TGTGCCAGCAGCGTCCCTAGCGGGATCATCTTC. The full variable domain, rest sourced from reference TRBV9 and TRBJ2-1, is DSGVTQTPKHLITATGQRVTLRCSPRSGDLSVYWYQQSLDQGLQFLIQYYNGEERAKGNILERFSAQQFPDLHSELNLSSLELGDSALYFCASSVPSGIIFGPGTRLTVL.

This clone was found once. The rearrangement joins TRBV7-6 to TRBJ2-2; 11 bases line up with TRBD2. J gave up 5 bases and V 1 base, and 9 bases lay outside the gene matches. CDR3 size: 18 residues. The germline V gene has CDR1 SGHVS and CDR2 FNYEAQ. CDR3 DNA: TGTGCCAGCAGCTTAGTCCCTACTAGCGGGAGTCATACCGGGGAGCTGTTTTTT. Its translation: CASSLVPTSGSHTGELFF.

This chain connects TRBV27 to TRBJ2-7, with D possibly matching TRBD1 (7 bases). Trimming removed 1 base at V and 7 bases at J, with 11 bases between. The V gene's germline CDR1 is MNHEY and CDR2 SMNVEV (reference sequence). CDR3 length: 13 residues. The CDR3 DNA reads TGTGCCAGCAGTTTATACCCAGGGGGGGAGCAGTACTTC. As protein: CASSLYPGGEQYF.

The J gene is TRBJ2-7, the V gene TRBV29-1; weak D call: TRBD1 (6 bases). Germline V CDR1 and CDR2: SQVTM, ANQGSEA. Trimming stripped 4 bases from V and 0 bases from J, with 10 bases between. The CDR3 spans 13 residues. The CDR3 reads CSVGRGNSYEQYF. CDR3 sequence (DNA): TGCAGCGTTGGTAGGGGGAACTCCTACGAGCAGTACTTC.

The table lists this clone with a few counts. V gene TRBV5-1 combines with J gene TRBJ2-7, with TRBD2 matching over 12 bases. CDR3 length: 17 amino acids. Looked up from germline, CDR1 is SGHRS and CDR2 is YFSETQ. The J segment lost 7 bases and the V segment lost 4 bases, leaving 15 bases of the junction unmatched. DNA for the CDR3: TGCGCCAGCAGCCCACTAGCGGGAGGCGCCAGGTTGGGAGAGCAGTACTTC. It translates to CASSPLAGGARLGEQYF.

This chain uses TRBV29-1 with TRBJ2-7; 7 positions match TRBD2. J lost 3 bases, V lost 7 bases, and 9 bases had no gene match. CDR3 length: 13 amino acids. CDR1 SQVTM and CDR2 ANQGSEA come from the germline V gene. The CDR3: CSGGGALGYEQYF. CDR3 sequence (DNA): TGCAGCGGCGGGGGAGCCCTAGGCTACGAGCAGTACTTC.

The CDR3, as DNA: TGTGCCAGCAGCTTAGAGTGGGATCTTGGAAACACCATATATTTT. It codes for CASSLEWDLGNTIYF. The chain couples TRBV7-9 to TRBJ1-3; D is unresolved. The CDR3 covers 15 residues. Trimming removed 1 base at V and 3 bases at J, with 10 bases between. CDR1 SEHNR and CDR2 FQNEAQ come from the germline V gene (reference sequence).

This clone was counted a single time. V is TRBV3-1 (or the pseudogene TRBV3-2) and J is TRBJ2-7, with TRBD2 identical over 9 bases. The V segment lost 4 bases and the J segment 5 bases; nucleotides outside the gene matches: 3. CDR1 is LGHDT and CDR2 is YNNKEL in the germline V gene (reference sequence). The CDR3 extends over 13 amino acids. CDR3 nucleotide sequence: TGTGCCAGCAGCCGGACTAGCGACCACGAGCAGTACTTC. Protein sequence: CASSRTSDHEQYF.

This clone was recorded once. The chain carries TRBV27 and TRBJ2-1, with 10 nucleotides matching TRBD1. Germline assignment: CDR1 MNHEY and CDR2 SMNVEV (reference sequence). V shed 0 bases, J shed 6 bases, and the junction held 11 bases outside the gene matches. There are 18 residues in the CDR3. For the CDR3, the DNA is TGTGCCAGCAGTTTATCAGGGGGACAGGGGATCCGCCTCAATGAGCAGTTCTTC. Encoded protein: CASSLSGGQGIRLNEQFF.

This chain joins TRBV11-1 and TRBJ2-1, with D perhaps TRBD2 (5 bases). The ends were cut back, 2 bases at V and 6 bases at J, with 14 bases in the middle. The CDR3 contains 15 residues. Germline V gene data show CDR1 as SGHAT and CDR2 as FQDESV (reference sequence). The CDR3 DNA sequence: TGTGCCAGCAGCTTATCCCCGGCCAGCGGCAATGAGCAGTTCTTC. Its protein product is CASSLSPASGNEQFF.

The chain carries TRBV7-3 and TRBJ2-1; 7 nucleotides match TRBD1. The germline CDR1 and CDR2 sequences are SGHTA and FQGTGA. Trimming took 3 bases from V and 3 from J; bases not matched to a gene: 5. The CDR3 is made up of 15 amino acids. The CDR3 sequence: CASSLTGSRYNEQFF. CDR3 bases: TGTGCCAGCAGCTTGACAGGGAGCCGCTACAATGAGCAGTTCTTC.

V gene TRBV29-1 combines with J gene TRBJ2-7; possibly TRBD1 for D (5 bases). V shed 3 bases and J shed 6 bases, with 12 bases lying between them. This CDR3 spans 12 amino acids. Germline CDR1 and CDR2: SQVTM and ANQGSEA. The DNA of the CDR3 is TGCAGCGTTGATCTGGCAGGGCGCGAGCAGTACTTC. Translated, it gives CSVDLAGREQYF.

The chain links TRBV7-9 to TRBJ2-2; TRBD1 might be the D (6 bases). With 4 bases removed from V and 1 base from J, the gap between germline ends came to 13 bases. CDR3 length: 16 amino acids. The germline V gene encodes CDR1 SEHNR and CDR2 FQNEAQ (reference sequence). The CDR3 spells CASSSAGAMNTGELFF. The CDR3 DNA is TGTGCCAGCAGCTCGGCAGGGGCCATGAACACCGGGGAGCTGTTTTTT. Full variable domain (missing parts from reference TRBV7-9 and TRBJ2-2): DTGVSQNPRHKITKRGQNVTFRCDPISEHNRLYWYRQTLGQGPEFLTYFQNEAQLEKSRLLSDRFSAERPKGSFSTLEIQRTEQGDSAMYLCASSSAGAMNTGELFFGEGSRLTVL.